One T cell receptor beta chain is described in this entry. The target antigen is unknown. This specimen includes other DNA sequences encoding the same CDR3. The data were obtained in a study of TIL therapy for anti-PD-1-resistant metastatic lung cancer. Across the study: Tumors had a median PD-L1 proportion score of 4.5% to 7%.

This was the immunoSEQ v3 assay. Libraries were sequenced to 2 million to 2.5 million read pairs (survey) or about 4.5-6 million (deep). Profiling relied on immunoSEQ multiplex PCR, and the TCRdb table lists in-frame clones only, not all of them. This table has more than 20,000 clones, 72% appearing once. CDR1 is KGHSH and CDR2 is LQKENI in the germline V gene. V was shortened by 3 bases and J by 3 bases, with 12 bases between the two germline ends. The CDR3 is 15 amino acids. Time point meaning: pre-treatment sample, taken before nivolumab and TIL therapy. Tumor tissue came from excised metastases, mostly pleural nodules or supraclavicular lymph nodes. Patients were adults with stage 4 NSCLC. Study-level results: Patients were highly selected, enriched for treatment-naive, never-smoker and oncogene-addicted cases.

This clonotype was obtained from a person aged 25-85 years with non-small cell lung cancer. V is TRBV18 and J is TRBJ2-1; possibly TRBD1 for D (6 bases). The starting material was tumor tissue, obtained at baseline. CDR3 coding DNA: TGTGCCAGCTCACCGTCGTCAGGGGACTACAATGAGCAGTTCTTC. Residues: CASSPSSGDYNEQFF. The whole variable domain, remainder taken from reference TRBV18 and TRBJ2-1, is NAGVMQNPRHLVRRRGQEARLRCSPMKGHSHVYWYRQLPEEGLKFMVYLQKENIIDESGMPKERFSAEFPKEGPSILRIQQVVRGDSAAYFCASSPSSGDYNEQFFGPGTRLTVL.